This entry describes one T cell receptor (beta chain). The antigen remains unidentified. The data originate from a study of cytomegalovirus exposure and HLA in healthy donors. Across the whole study: The study placed less than 90% of its roughly 430 genotyped donors in the Caucasian-associated ancestry cluster. Study results and caveats: Generally TCR sequences proved uncommon, though certain public TCRs appeared in numerous donors.

The PCR had 60 Vbeta and 13 Jbeta primers. Here immunoSEQ multiplex PCR was the method, and the copy in TCRdb shows in-frame clones only, minus some. The sample yields around 120,000 clones, about 80% seen once. The TCR sequence derives from a man between 60 and 75 years old in good health and CMV-seropositive. The specimen sequenced was PBMCs.

The CDR3 loop is CASSGQQFYGYTF. Written as DNA, the CDR3 is TGCGCCAGCAGTGGGCAACAGTTCTATGGCTACACCTTC. The genes are TRBV10-2 and TRBJ1-2; D remains ambiguous. The V and J ends lost 4 bases and 4 bases respectively, with 10 bases between them. This CDR3 is built from 13 residues. Germline-derived CDR1 and CDR2 are WSHSY and SAAADI.